This is a list of T cell receptor beta chains from one sample in a study of identical twins. TCRdb independently ran MiXCR on the 5' RACE reads; one entry per CDR3 protein. The sample lists roughly 630,000 distinct CDR3 sequences, 7.1% occurring once. These data are also associated with another study on yellow fever vaccine responses in identical twins.

The sequencing input was PBMCs. The origin of the receptors is a woman younger than 35 in good health. Both conserved end residues are part of each CDR3. The listing skips clone size in some rows; elsewhere it reads once, few, many or a size class.

clone_size j_call v_call cdr3_aa
few TRBJ2-1 TRBV12-3/TRBV12-4 CASSLSRRGLMKRELYNEQFF
- TRBJ2-1 TRBV4-1 CASSQEGTSGRDEQFF
- TRBJ2-1 TRBV12-5 CASGGTKRERRNEQFF
few TRBJ2-7 TRBV28 CASSLVERSSYEQYF
few TRBJ2-1 TRBV6-1 CASRPPGLAGLNEQFF
many TRBJ2-2 TRBV4-2 CASSQAIGEGEGGELFF
few TRBJ1-2 TRBV2 CASNYFLDGYTF
- TRBJ2-1 TRBV7-9 CASSLGGSIWFF
many TRBJ2-1 TRBV12-3/TRBV12-4 CASSLDLGPLTYNEQFF
few TRBJ1-1 TRBV5-1 CASSLDIRNTEAFF
- TRBJ2-7 TRBV27 CASSLSRGVDEQYF
- TRBJ1-4 TRBV27 CASTPGPPISGEKLFF
- TRBJ2-4 TRBV28 CASSSNRETIQYF